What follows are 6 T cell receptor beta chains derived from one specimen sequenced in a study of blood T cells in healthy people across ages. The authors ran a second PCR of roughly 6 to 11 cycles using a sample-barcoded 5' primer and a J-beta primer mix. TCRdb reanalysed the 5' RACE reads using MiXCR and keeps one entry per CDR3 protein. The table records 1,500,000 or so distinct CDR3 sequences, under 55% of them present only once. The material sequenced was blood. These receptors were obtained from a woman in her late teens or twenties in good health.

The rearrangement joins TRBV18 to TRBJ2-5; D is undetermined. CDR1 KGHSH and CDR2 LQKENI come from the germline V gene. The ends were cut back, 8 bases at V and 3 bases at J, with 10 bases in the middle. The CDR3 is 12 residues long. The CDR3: CASAAAEETQYF. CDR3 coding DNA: TGTGCCAGCGCAGCCGCAGAAGAGACCCAGTACTTC. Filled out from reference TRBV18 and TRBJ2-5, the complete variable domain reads NAGVMQNPRHLVRRRGQEARLRCSPMKGHSHVYWYRQLPEEGLKFMVYLQKENIIDESGMPKERFSAEFPKEGPSILRIQQVVRGDSAAYFCASAAAEETQYFGPGTRLLVL.

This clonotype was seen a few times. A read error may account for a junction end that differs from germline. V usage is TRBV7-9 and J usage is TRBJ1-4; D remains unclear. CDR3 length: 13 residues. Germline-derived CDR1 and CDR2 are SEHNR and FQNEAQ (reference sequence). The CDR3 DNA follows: TGTGCCAGCAGCCTAGCGGGGTTTGAAAAACTGTTTTTT. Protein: CASSLAGFEKLFF.

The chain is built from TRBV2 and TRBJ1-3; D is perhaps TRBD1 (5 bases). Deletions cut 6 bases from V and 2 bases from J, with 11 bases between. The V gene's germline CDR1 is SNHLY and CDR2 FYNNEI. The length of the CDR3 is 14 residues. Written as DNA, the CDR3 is TGTGCCAGCAGCCCCCGGGGGGCTGGAAACACCATATATTTT. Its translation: CASSPRGAGNTIYF.

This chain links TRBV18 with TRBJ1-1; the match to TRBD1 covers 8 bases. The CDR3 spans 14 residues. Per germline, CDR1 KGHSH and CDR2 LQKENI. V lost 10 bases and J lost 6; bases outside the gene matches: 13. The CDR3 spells CATRQGLISAEAFF. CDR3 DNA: TGTGCCACCAGACAGGGGTTGATCTCCGCTGAAGCTTTCTTT.

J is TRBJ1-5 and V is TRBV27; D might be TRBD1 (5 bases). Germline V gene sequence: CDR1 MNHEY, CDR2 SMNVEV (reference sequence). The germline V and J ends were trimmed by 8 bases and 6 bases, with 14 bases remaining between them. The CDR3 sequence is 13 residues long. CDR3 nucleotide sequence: TGTGCCAGCCGGACCTGGGACGGTCAGCCCCAGCATTTT. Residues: CASRTWDGQPQHF.

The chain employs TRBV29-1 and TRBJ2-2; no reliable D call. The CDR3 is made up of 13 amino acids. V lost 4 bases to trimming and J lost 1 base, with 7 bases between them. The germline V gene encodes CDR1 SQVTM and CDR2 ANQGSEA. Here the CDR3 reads CSVGGVNTGELFF. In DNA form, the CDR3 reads TGCAGCGTTGGAGGAGTGAACACCGGGGAGCTGTTTTTT.